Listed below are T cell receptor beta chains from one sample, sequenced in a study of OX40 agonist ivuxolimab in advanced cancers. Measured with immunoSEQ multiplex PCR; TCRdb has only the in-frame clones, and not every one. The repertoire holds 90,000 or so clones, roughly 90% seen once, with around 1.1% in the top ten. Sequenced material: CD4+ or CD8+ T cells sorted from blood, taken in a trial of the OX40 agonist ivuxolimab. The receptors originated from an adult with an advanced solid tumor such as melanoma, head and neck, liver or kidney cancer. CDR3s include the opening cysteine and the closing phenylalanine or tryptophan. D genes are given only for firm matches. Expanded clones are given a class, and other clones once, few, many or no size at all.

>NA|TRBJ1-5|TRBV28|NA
TGTGCCAGCAGTTTATATTCCAGGGCTAGCAATCAGCCCCAGCATTTT
CASSLYSRASNQPQHF
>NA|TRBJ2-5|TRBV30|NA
TGTGCCTGGAGTAAGGGGACTCAAGAGACCCAGTACTTC
CAWSKGTQETQYF
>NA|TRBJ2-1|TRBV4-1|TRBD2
TGCGCCAGCAGCCAAGGGGGCGGGAGGGCCTGGGAGCAGTTCTTC
CASSQGGGRAWEQFF
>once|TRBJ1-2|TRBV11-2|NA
TGTGCCAGCCTCGGACGGAACTATGGCTACACCTTC
CASLGRNYGYTF
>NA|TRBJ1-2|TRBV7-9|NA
TGTGCCAGCAGCTTTCCAGGGTTCGCTGGCTACACCTTC
CASSFPGFAGYTF
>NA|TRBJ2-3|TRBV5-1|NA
TGCGCCAGCAGCTTGGACGGCTCTACCACAGATACGCAGTATTTT
CASSLDGSTTDTQYF
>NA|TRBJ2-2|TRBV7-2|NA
TGTGCCAGCAGCTTTACGGGAAGCACCGGGGAGCTGTTTTTT
CASSFTGSTGELFF
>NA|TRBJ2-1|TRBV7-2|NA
TGTGCCAGCAGCCGCCTTGACCCCCCAAACAATGAGCAGTTCTTC
CASSRLDPPNNEQFF
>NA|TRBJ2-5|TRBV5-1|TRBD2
TGCGCCAGCAGCTTGGGTCGGGCGGGAGGCTACCAAGAGACCCAGTACTTC
CASSLGRAGGYQETQYF
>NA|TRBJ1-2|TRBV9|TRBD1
TGTGCCAGCAGCCCTGGGACAGCAAACTATGGCTACACCTTC
CASSPGTANYGYTF
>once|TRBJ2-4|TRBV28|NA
TGTGCCAGTTGTTCGGTAGCCAAAAACATTCAGTACTTC
CASCSVAKNIQYF
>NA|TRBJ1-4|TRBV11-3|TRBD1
TGTGCCAGCAGCTTCGGGACAGGGGCCGTCGGTTATGAAAAACTGTTTTTT
CASSFGTGAVGYEKLFF
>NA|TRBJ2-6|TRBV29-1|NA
TGCAGCGTTGGCGTGGGGGCTGGGGCCAACGTCCTGACTTTC
CSVGVGAGANVLTF
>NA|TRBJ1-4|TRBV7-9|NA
TGTGCCAGCAGCCGATTGCCGGGACTCGGGGAAAAACTGTTTTTT
CASSRLPGLGEKLFF
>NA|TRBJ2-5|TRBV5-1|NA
TGCGCCAGCAGCCGTGGGGTGCGTGAGACCCAGTACTTC
CASSRGVRETQYF
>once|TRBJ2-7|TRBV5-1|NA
TGCGCCAGCAGCTTGGAACCCGTCTACCCCGCTTACTACGAGCAGTACTTC
CASSLEPVYPAYYEQYF
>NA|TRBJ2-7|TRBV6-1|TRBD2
TGTGCCAGCAGGAGCGGGACCGAGCGCTACGAGCAGTACTTC
CASRSGTERYEQYF
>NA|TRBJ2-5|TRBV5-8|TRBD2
TGTGCCAGCAGCCAGGGACTAGCGGACCAAGAGACCCAGTACTTC
CASSQGLADQETQYF
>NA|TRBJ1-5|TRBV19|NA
TGTGCCAGTAGTGCTTACATCAATCAGCCCCAGCATTTT
CASSAYINQPQHF
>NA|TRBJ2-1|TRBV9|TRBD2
TGTGCCAGCAGCGTCCGACTAGCGGGAGCCTACAATGAGCAGTTCTTC
CASSVRLAGAYNEQFF
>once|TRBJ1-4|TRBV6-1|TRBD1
TGTGCCAGCAGTGAAGATACGTTAAGGGGGCTAGGGTTATGGGGCACTAATGAAAAACTGTTTTTT
CASSEDTLRGLGLWGTNEKLFF
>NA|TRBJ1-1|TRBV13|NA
TGTGCCAGCAGCCATAGATATGGAGAGCAATTCTTT
CASSHRYGEQFF
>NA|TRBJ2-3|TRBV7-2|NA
TGTGCCAGCAGCTTAGTTGGGGTCCCAGATACGCAGTATTTT
CASSLVGVPDTQYF
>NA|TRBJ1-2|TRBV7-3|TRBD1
TGTGCCAGCAGCTTGAGCGCCCAACAGGGGAACTATGGCTACACCTTC
CASSLSAQQGNYGYTF
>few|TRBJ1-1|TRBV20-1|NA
TGCAGTGCTAGAAGGGATTCCGAAGCTTTCTTT
CSARRDSEAFF
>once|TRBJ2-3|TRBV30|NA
TGTGCCTGGTCGACCAGCACAGATACGCAGTATTTT
CAWSTSTDTQYF
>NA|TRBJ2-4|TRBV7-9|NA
TGTGCCAGCAGCATCGGGGCAGGGAACGAACGGTACTTC
CASSIGAGNERYF
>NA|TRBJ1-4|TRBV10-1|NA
TGCGCCAGCAGTGACGGGGGCCGGGAAAAACTGTTTTTT
CASSDGGREKLFF
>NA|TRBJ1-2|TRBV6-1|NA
TGTGCCAGCAGTGAAGGGGGGTTCCGGGAATACTATGGCTACACCTTC
CASSEGGFREYYGYTF
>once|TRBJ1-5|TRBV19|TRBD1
TGTGCCAGTAGTGTTGGACAGGTCAGCAATCAGCCCCAGCATTTT
CASSVGQVSNQPQHF
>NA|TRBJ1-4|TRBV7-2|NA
TGTGCCAGCAGCTCCGAGGGGGAAAAACTGTTTTTT
CASSSEGEKLFF
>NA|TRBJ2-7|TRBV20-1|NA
TGCAGTGCTTCGGACGGCTACGAGCAGTACTTC
CSASDGYEQYF
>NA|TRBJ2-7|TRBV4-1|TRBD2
TGTTGGGGGAGGGACTACGAGCAGTACTTC
CWGRDYEQYF
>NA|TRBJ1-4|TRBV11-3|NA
TGTGCCAGCAGCTCTTACAGGGAAACTAATGAAAAACTATTTTTT
CASSSYRETNEKLFF
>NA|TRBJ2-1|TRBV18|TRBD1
TGTGCCAGCTCACCACCCCTAATCGGACAGGGCGGGAATGAGCAGTTCTTC
CASSPPLIGQGGNEQFF
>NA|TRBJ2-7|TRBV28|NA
TGTGCCAGCCGTCCGGACGTAGCCTACGAGCAGTACTTC
CASRPDVAYEQYF
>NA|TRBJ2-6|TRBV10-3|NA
TGTGCCATCAGTGAAGTCAAATACTTATCTGGGGCCAACGTCCTGACTTTC
CAISEVKYLSGANVLTF
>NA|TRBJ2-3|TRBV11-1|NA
TGTGCCAGCAGCCGAGGGGCGGCGCGGACCACAGATACGCAGTATTTT
CASSRGAARTTDTQYF
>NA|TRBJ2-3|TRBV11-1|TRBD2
TGTGCCAGCACCCTCTGGGGGGGGAGCACAGATACGCAGTATTTT
CASTLWGGSTDTQYF
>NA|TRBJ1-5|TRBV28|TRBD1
TGTGCCAGCAGTTTGGGGACAGGGATCCATCAGCCCCAGCATTTT
CASSLGTGIHQPQHF
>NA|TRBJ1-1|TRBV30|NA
TGTGCCTGGAGCGGTAACTGGGGGAGTGAAGCTTTCTTT
CAWSGNWGSEAFF
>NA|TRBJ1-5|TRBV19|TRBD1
TGTGCCAGTAGTCAGGGGGGGGATCAGCCCCAGCATTTT
CASSQGGDQPQHF